The clone carrying this T cell receptor beta chain has only a few counts. Its antigen remains unknown. The germline V and J ends were trimmed by 5 bases and 3 bases, with 22 bases remaining between them. The length of the CDR3 is 17 residues. Germline V gene data show CDR1 as MNHNY and CDR2 as SVGAGI (reference sequence). This specimen comes from a study of T cells after yellow fever vaccination. In the study overall: It was SMART-Seq v4 Ultra Low Input that prepared the fractions with low cell numbers.

Study conclusions and caveats: Within FACS-sorted repertoires, abundant clonotypes contaminating from the bulk population could be present. Post-booster reappearance was seen for most primary-vaccination clones (96% CD4, 75% to 90% CD8).

TCRdb ran MiXCR on the 5' RACE reads and lists one entry per CDR3 protein. The sample consists of hundreds of thousands of distinct CDR3 sequences, about 17% of them appearing once. The sequence came from a man younger than 30 who received the YFV17D yellow fever vaccine. The starting material was PBMCs, obtained before the yellow fever booster vaccination. The chain employs TRBV6-6 and TRBJ2-5; possible D gene TRBD2, 6 bases. The CDR3, as DNA: TGTGCCAGCAGTACCAGCCGGAGGGGACGAATGGAAGAGACCCAGTACTTC. Protein sequence: CASSTSRRGRMEETQYF.